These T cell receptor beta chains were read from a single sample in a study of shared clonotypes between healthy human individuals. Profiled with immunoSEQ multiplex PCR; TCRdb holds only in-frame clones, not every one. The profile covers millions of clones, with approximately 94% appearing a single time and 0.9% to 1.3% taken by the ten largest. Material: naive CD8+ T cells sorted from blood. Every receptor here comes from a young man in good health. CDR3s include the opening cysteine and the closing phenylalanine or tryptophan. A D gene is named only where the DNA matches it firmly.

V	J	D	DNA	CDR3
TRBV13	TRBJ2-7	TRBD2	TGTGCCAGCAGCTCCCTGACTAGCGGGGGGGCCGACGAGCAGTACTTC	CASSSLTSGGADEQYF
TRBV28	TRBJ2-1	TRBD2	TGTGCCAGCATGGAGATAGCGGGAGGGCTTCCTGAGCAGTTCTTC	CASMEIAGGLPEQFF
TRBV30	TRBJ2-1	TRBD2	TGTGCCGGGACTAGCGGGTCCGGTGAGCAGTTCTTC	CAGTSGSGEQFF
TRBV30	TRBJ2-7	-	TGTGCCTGGAGTGTACTAGGACAGACCTACGAGCAGTACTTC	CAWSVLGQTYEQYF
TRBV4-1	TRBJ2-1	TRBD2	TGCGCCAGCAGCCAACGCCTGACTAGCTCGGATGAGCAGTTCTTC	CASSQRLTSSDEQFF
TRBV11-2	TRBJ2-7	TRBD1	TGTGCCAGCAGCTCTCCCGGGACAGACGAGCAGTACTTC	CASSSPGTDEQYF
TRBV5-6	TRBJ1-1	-	TGTGCCAGCACCGACAGTTTGAACACTGAAGCTTTCTTT	CASTDSLNTEAFF
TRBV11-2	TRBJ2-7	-	TGTGCCAGCAGCCCAGGGATTGACTACGAGCAGTACTTC	CASSPGIDYEQYF
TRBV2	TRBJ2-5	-	TGTGCCAGCAGGGGAATTGGACTGTTCGAGACCCAGTACTTC	CASRGIGLFETQYF
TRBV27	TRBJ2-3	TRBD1	TGTGCCAGCAGTTTGCAGGGGGCAAAGGATACGCAGTATTTT	CASSLQGAKDTQYF
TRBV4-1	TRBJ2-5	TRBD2	TGCGCCAGCAGCGGGACTAGCGCAGAGACCCAGTACTTC	CASSGTSAETQYF
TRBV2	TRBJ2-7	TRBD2	TGTGCCAGCAGTCGGAAGCGGGAGAACTACGAGCAGTACTTC	CASSRKRENYEQYF
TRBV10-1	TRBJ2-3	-	TGCGCCAGCAGTGAGTTACCGGGAGATACGCAGTATTTT	CASSELPGDTQYF
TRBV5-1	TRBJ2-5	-	TGCGCCAGCAGCTTGGCAGGGATGGGGCCCGCCTTTAGTGAGACCCAGTACTTC	CASSLAGMGPAFSETQYF